These 2 T cell receptor beta chains originate from one sample sequenced in a study of CDR3 diversity in severe acne. From the PCR reads, TCRdb called clonotypes with MiXCR, one entry per CDR3 protein. The profile shows approximately 90,000 distinct CDR3 sequences, 45% to 50% of them singletons. The specimen sequenced was blood. The receptors originated from a male donor in good health, serving as a control.

The J gene is TRBJ2-3, the V gene TRBV6-4; a possible D gene is TRBD1 (5 bases). Trimming cost V 6 bases and J 11 bases, with 24 bases left between them. Germline V gene lookup returns CDR1 MRHNA and CDR2 SNTAGT. CDR3 length equals 15 residues. CDR3 region: CASRQTVLSSNEQYF. As DNA, the CDR3 is TGTGCCAGCAGGCAGACAGTTCTGAGTAGTAATGAGCAGTATTTT.

This clonotype was picked up many times. The chain couples TRBV10-3 to TRBJ1-1; D possibly corresponds to TRBD1 (5 bases). Trimming cost V 0 bases and J 0 bases, with 14 bases left between them. The CDR3 loop spans 17 amino acids. Germline CDR1 reads ENHRY; CDR2 reads SYGVKD. CDR3 bases: TGTGCCATCAGTGAGTCGATTGGGGGAATTATGAACACTGAAGCTTTCTTT. Translating gives CAISESIGGIMNTEAFF.